The entry below describes one T cell receptor beta chain. Which antigen it targets is not known. No much larger clone exists at a distance of one base, and base qualities are not known. This entry belongs to a study of T-cell memory formation after mild COVID-19 (dated by TCRdb to the early 2020s). A note on the overall study: TCR sequence clusters from the two donors were largely donor specific. Two young, previously healthy adult volunteers made up the cohort, one male and one female. T-cell clones expanding and contracting after mild COVID-19 in a couple of donors were tracked by longitudinal TCRalpha and TCRbeta repertoire sequencing. Study-level results and caveats: Some responding clones were detected in pre-infection memory, suggesting pre-existing cross-reactive memory T cells joined the SARS-CoV-2 response. Contracting CD4+ clones turned up mainly in the CM and EM memory subsets, whereas EMRA was where CD8+ clones were enriched. Balanced CD4/CD8 phenotypes were observed for clones contracting from day 15 to 85, whereas a bias towards CD4+ was observed for a second wave of clones expanding from day 15 to 37. SARS-CoV-2 specificity of the second-wave clones peaking on day 37 was not confirmed. Only a couple of mild cases were covered in the study, and larger cohorts including severe cases with pre-infection samples were considered necessary.

Relative to germline, V is missing 3 bases and J is missing 2 bases, with 0 bases of the junction outside any gene match. Looking up the germline V gene yields CDR1 SGHTA and CDR2 FQGNSA. The CDR3 goes from the cysteine to the phenylalanine over 15 residues. The retained sequence is limited to the CDR3, 45 bases, with the frame set at the first base. Reads for this sample came from an Illumina NovaSeq 6000. Using 5'RACE with constant-segment primers, TCRalpha and TCRbeta cDNA libraries were constructed, with sample barcodes and unique molecular identifiers added in the process. RNA was extracted from every sample with Trizol reagent. The libraries were amplified in two PCR steps, and the second step added a second sample barcode and Illumina TruSeq adapters. The libraries were sequenced on an Illumina NovaSeq using 2 x 150 bp paired-end reads. From the authors' description of their analysis: With migec v1.2.7, reads were demultiplexed and then collapsed into UMI-guided consensus sequences. Using mixcr v2.1.11, the UMI consensuses were aligned to TRA and TRB V and J templates and assembled into clonotypes. A clonotype was counted as expanded or contracted only if both edgeR and NoisET called the change significant, with noise models trained on biological replicates. For edgeR calls, the thresholds were a false discovery rate-adjusted p below 0.01 and a log2 fold-change of 1. As an exploratory analysis of dynamics, PCA with hierarchical clustering was applied to max-normalized trajectories of the 1000 most abundant clonotypes. Separately sequenced CD4+ and CD8+ repertoires were used to assign a CD4 or CD8 phenotype to each responding clone. Starting from the raw public reads, TCRdb applied fastp trimming at Q25, assembled clones with MiXCR and retained in-frame beta chains. Each entry is one CDR3 protein sequence, shown with its most common DNA and genes. V and J calls and clone size were set by TCRdb, not the authors. For this sample there are around 190,000 distinct CDR3 sequences; around 20% appear just once. The top ten hold roughly 3.9% of the sample.

PBMCs were isolated by Ficoll-Paque density gradient centrifugation. The sequence joins TRBV7-2 to TRBJ2-1; TRBD2 aligns with 11 central bases. The material sequenced was PBMCs or a T cell subset sorted from them (not recorded which). The origin of this receptor is a man between 18 and 29 years old who had mild COVID-19 (a few samples of this study predate the infection). The sample titles of this study are shuffled in the database, so cell type and time point are left out; the donor was told from shared clones. The CDR3 has the sequence CASSLTSGTYNEQFF. At the DNA level, the sequence is TGTGCCAGCAGCTTGACTAGCGGGACCTACAATGAGCAGTTCTTC.